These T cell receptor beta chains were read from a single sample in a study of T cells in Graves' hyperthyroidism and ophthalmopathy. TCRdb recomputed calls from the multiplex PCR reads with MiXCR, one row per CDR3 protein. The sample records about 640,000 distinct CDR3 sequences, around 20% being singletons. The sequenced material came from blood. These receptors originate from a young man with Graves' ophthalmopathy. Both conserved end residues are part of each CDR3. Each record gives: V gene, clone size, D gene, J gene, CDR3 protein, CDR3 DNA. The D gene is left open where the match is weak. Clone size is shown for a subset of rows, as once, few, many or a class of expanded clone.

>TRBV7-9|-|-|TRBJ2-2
CASSFKGNTGELFF
TGTGCCAGCAGCTTTAAAGGGAACACCGGGGAGCTGTTTTTT
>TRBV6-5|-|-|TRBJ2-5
CAGSYQGDPETQYF
TGTGCCGGCAGTTACCAAGGAGACCCCGAGACCCAGTACTTC
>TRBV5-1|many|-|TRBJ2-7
CASSLAAGEQYF
TGCGCCAGCAGCTTGGCCGCGGGGGAGCAGTACTTC
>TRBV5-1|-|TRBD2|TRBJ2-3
CASSEAGVSTDTQYF
TGCGCCAGCAGCGAAGCGGGGGTAAGCACAGATACGCAGTATTTT
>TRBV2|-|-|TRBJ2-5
CASRSDQETQYF
TGTGCCAGCCGGAGCGATCAAGAGACCCAGTACTTC
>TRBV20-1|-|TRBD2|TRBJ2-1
CSAVGLTKIRSYNEQFF
TGCAGTGCAGTGGGACTAACGAAAATCCGGTCCTACAATGAGCAGTTCTTC
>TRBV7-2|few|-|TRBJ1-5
CASSLAGRLSNQPQHF
TGTGCCAGCAGCTTAGCGGGCCGACTTAGCAATCAGCCCCAGCATTTT
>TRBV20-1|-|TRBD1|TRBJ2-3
CSARDLGGQGLTNTQYF
TGCAGTGCTAGAGATCTCGGAGGACAGGGCCTCACAAATACGCAGTATTTT
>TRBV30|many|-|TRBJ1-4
CAWSPGGKREKLFF
TGTGCCTGGAGTCCCGGCGGGAAACGGGAAAAACTGTTTTTT
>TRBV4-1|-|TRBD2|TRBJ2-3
CASSQDGLAGGAQYF
TGCGCCAGCAGCCAAGATGGACTAGCGGGAGGTGCGCAGTATTTT
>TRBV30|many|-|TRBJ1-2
CAWSVQSIDGYTF
TGTGCCTGGAGTGTACAAAGCATCGATGGCTACACCTTC
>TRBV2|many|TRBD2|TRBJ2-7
CASRGEGAEQYF
TGTGCCAGCAGGGGGGAGGGCGCCGAGCAGTACTTC
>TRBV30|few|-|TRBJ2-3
CAWSVEFTDTQYF
TGTGCCTGGAGTGTGGAGTTCACAGATACGCAGTATTTT
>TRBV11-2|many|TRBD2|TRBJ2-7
CASSPTSGFSYEQYF
TGTGCCAGCAGCCCAACTAGCGGTTTCTCCTACGAGCAGTACTTC
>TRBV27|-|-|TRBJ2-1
CASIGSRGEQFF
TGTGCCAGCATCGGTAGTCGGGGTGAGCAGTTCTTC
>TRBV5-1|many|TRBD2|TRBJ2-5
CASTPLAGGKETQYF
TGCGCCAGCACCCCCCTAGCGGGAGGGAAAGAGACCCAGTACTTC
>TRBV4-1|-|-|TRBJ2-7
CASSQDSSAFSYEQYF
TGCGCCAGCAGCCAAGATTCTAGTGCCTTTTCCTACGAGCAGTACTTC
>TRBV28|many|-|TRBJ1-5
CASSLFPDSNQPQHF
TGTGCCAGCAGTTTATTCCCGGATAGCAATCAGCCCCAGCATTTT
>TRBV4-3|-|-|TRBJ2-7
CASSRSYGTLDRSEQYF
TGCGCCAGCAGCCGAAGCTACGGGACTCTTGACCGAAGCGAGCAGTACTTC
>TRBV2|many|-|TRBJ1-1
CASSDRNTEAFF
TGTGCCAGCAGTGACCGGAACACTGAAGCTTTCTTT
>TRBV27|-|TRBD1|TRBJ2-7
CASSLVGQTSSYEQYF
TGTGCCAGCAGTTTAGTGGGACAGACAAGCTCCTACGAGCAGTACTTC
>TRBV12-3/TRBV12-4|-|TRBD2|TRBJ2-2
CASNSGLADSGELFF
TGTGCCAGCAATTCGGGACTAGCGGACTCCGGGGAGCTGTTTTTT
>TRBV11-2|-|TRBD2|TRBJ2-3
CASSFRGLAGATDTQYF
TGTGCCAGCAGCTTTCGAGGACTAGCGGGAGCAACAGATACGCAGTATTTT
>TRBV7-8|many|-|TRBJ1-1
CASSLEAAASFEAFF
TGTGCCAGCAGCTTAGAGGCAGCAGCTAGCTTTGAAGCTTTCTTT
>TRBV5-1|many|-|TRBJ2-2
CASSPQNTGELFF
TGTGCCAGCAGTCCCCAGAACACCGGGGAGCTGTTTTTT
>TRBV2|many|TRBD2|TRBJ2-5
CASRNGREMEETQYF
TGTGCCAGCAGGAACGGGCGGGAGATGGAAGAGACCCAGTACTTC
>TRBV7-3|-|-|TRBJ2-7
CASSPSHSPSYEQYF
TGTGCCAGCAGCCCATCTCACAGTCCTTCCTACGAGCAGTACTTC
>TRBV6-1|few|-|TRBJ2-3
CASTNTDTQYF
TGTGCCAGCACCAACACAGATACGCAGTATTTT
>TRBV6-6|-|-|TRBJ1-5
CASSYSNGNQPQHF
TGTGCCAGCAGTTACTCGAACGGGAATCAGCCCCAGCATTTT
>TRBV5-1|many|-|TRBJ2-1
CASTRDGNNEQFF
TGCGCCAGCACCCGGGACGGAAACAATGAGCAGTTCTTC
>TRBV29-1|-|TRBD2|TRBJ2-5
CSVDGREGPRETQYF
TGCAGCGTTGACGGGCGGGAGGGCCCTAGAGAGACCCAGTACTTC
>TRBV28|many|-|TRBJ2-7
CASSTIGDSVYEQYF
TGTGCCAGCAGTACCATAGGTGATAGCGTTTACGAGCAGTACTTC
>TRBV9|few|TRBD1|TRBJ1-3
CASSPTGVNGNTIYF
TGCGCCAGCAGCCCAACAGGGGTGAATGGAAACACCATATATTTT
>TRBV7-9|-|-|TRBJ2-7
CASSLVGDYEQYF
TGTGCCAGCAGCTTAGTGGGAGACTACGAGCAGTACTTC
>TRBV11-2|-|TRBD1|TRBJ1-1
CASSRRQGVFTEAFF
TGTGCCAGCAGCCGCCGACAGGGTGTTTTCACTGAAGCTTTCTTT
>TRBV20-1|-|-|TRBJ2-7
CSASRQGFNEQYF
TGCAGTGCTAGTAGGCAGGGGTTTAACGAGCAGTACTTC
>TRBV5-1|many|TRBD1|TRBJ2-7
CASSPLGQGTYEQYF
TGCGCCAGCAGCCCCCTTGGACAGGGAACCTACGAGCAGTACTTC
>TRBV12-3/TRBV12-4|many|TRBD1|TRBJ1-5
CASSPNRGDDQPQHF
TGTGCCAGCAGTCCGAACAGGGGAGATGATCAGCCCCAGCATTTT
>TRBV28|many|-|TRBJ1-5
CASSSPQGQPQHF
TGTGCCAGCAGTTCCCCACAGGGCCAGCCCCAGCATTTT
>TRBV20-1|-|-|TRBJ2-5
CSASPTGETQYF
TGCAGTGCTAGCCCGACGGGCGAGACCCAGTACTTC
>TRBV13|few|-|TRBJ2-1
CASSSRQAQYNEQFF
TGTGCCAGCAGCTCGCGGCAGGCCCAATACAATGAGCAGTTCTTC
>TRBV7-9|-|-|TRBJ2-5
CASSFGSTLQETQYF
TGTGCCAGCAGCTTCGGGAGTACCCTTCAAGAGACCCAGTACTTC
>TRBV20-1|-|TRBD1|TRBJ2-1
CSARDRDRYNEQFF
TGCAGTGCTAGAGACAGGGACAGATACAATGAGCAGTTCTTC
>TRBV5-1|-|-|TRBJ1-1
CASSLRQEGEAFF
TGCGCCAGCAGCTTAAGACAGGAAGGTGAAGCTTTCTTT
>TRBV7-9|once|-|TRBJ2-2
CASSSIGSTGELFF
TGTGCCAGCAGCTCTATTGGTAGCACCGGGGAGCTGTTTTTT
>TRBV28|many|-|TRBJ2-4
CASKSENIQYF
TGTGCCAGCAAGAGCGAAAACATTCAGTACTTC
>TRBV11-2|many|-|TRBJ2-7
CASSLDISGAREQYF
TGTGCCAGCAGCTTAGATATATCGGGAGCGAGGGAGCAGTACTTC
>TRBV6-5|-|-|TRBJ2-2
CASSDSAQGVGTGELFF
TGTGCCAGCAGTGACTCAGCGCAGGGTGTGGGCACCGGGGAGCTGTTTTTT
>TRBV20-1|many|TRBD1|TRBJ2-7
CSARGDSHEQYF
TGCAGTGCTAGAGGGGACAGCCACGAGCAGTACTTC
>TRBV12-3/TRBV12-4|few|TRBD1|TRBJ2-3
CASSLGTGRNTQYF
TGTGCCAGCAGTTTGGGGACAGGGAGGAATACGCAGTATTTT
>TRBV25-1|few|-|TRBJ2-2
CASSEVGVVGELFF
TGTGCCAGCAGTGAGGTAGGGGTGGTCGGGGAGCTGTTTTTT
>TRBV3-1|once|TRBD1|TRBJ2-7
CASSLRQGQGSEQYF
TGTGCCAGCAGTCTTAGGCAAGGACAGGGGAGCGAGCAGTACTTC
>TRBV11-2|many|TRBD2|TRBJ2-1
CASSYLSGRSANEQFF
TGTGCCAGCAGCTATCTTAGCGGGAGGTCGGCCAATGAGCAGTTCTTC
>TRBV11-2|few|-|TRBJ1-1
CASSLSRNHTEAFF
TGTGCCAGCAGCTTGTCCCGGAATCACACTGAAGCTTTCTTT